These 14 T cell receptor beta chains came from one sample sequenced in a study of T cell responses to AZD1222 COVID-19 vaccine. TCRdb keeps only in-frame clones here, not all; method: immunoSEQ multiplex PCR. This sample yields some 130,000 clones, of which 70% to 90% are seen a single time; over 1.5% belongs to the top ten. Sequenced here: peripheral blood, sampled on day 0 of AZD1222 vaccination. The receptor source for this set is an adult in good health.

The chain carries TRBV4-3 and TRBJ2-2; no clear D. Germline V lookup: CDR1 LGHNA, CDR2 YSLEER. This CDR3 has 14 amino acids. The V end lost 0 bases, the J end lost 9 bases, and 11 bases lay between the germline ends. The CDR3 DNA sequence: TGCGCCAGCAGCCAAGATGAAAGCAAAAGGGAGCTGTTTTTT. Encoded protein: CASSQDESKRELFF.

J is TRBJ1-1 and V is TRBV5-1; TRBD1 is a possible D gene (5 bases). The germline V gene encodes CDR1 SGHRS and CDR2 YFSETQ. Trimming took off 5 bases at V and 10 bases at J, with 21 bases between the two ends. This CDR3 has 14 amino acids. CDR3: CASSPTTDKEVAFF. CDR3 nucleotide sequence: TGCGCCAGCAGTCCCACGACGGACAAGGAGGTAGCTTTCTTT.

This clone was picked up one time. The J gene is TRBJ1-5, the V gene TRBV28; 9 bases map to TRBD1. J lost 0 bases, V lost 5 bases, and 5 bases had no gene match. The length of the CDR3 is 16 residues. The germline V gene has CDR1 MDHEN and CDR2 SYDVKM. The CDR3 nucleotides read TGTGCCAGCAGTATAACAGGGGGCTATAGCAATCAGCCCCAGCATTTT. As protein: CASSITGGYSNQPQHF.

The CDR3 loop is CASSESLAGISGNTIYF. In DNA, the CDR3 is TGTGCCAGCAGTGAATCCTTGGCGGGGATCTCTGGAAACACCATATATTTT. V gene TRBV25-1 combines with J gene TRBJ1-3; no firm D call. Trimming took off 1 base at V and 0 bases at J, with 13 bases between the two ends. Germline V gene data show CDR1 as MGHDK and CDR2 as SYGVNS. The CDR3 length is 17 residues.

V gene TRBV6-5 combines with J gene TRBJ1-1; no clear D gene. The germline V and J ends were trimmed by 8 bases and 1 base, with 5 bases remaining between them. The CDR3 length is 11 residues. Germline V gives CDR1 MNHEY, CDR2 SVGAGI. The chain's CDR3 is CASGANTEAFF. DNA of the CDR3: TGTGCCAGCGGAGCGAACACTGAAGCTTTCTTT.

CDR3 in amino acids: CASSLAERGGHTNYGYTF. DNA for the CDR3: TGTGCCAGCAGCTTAGCGGAAAGGGGGGGCCACACTAACTATGGCTACACCTTC. The chain recombines TRBV7-6 with TRBJ1-2; possibly TRBD1 for D (6 bases). V dropped 0 bases and J dropped 0 bases, with 17 bases sitting between them. Germline CDR1 SGHVS, CDR2 FNYEAQ. The CDR3 contains 18 residues.

The CDR3 is CASSLGPTGSGYTF. CDR3 bases: TGTGCCAGCAGCTTGGGCCCGACAGGCTCTGGCTACACCTTC. The chain combines TRBV5-6 with TRBJ1-2, with D perhaps matching TRBD1 (6 bases). V dropped 0 bases and J dropped 7 bases, with 13 bases sitting between them. Per germline, CDR1 SGHDT and CDR2 YYEEEE. The CDR3 extends over 14 amino acids.

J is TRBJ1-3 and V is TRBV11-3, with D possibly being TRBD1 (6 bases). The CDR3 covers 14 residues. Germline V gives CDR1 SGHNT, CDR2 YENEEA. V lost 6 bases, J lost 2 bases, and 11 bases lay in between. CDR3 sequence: CASRPRGPGNTIYF. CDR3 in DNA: TGTGCCAGCAGACCCCGGGGGCCTGGAAACACCATATATTTT.

CDR3 protein: CASSKKSGREAEAFF. As DNA, the CDR3 is TGTGCCAGCAGTAAAAAATCGGGCAGGGAAGCTGAAGCTTTCTTT. The chain uses TRBV6-5 and TRBJ1-1; tentatively, D is TRBD1 (5 bases). This CDR3 region has 15 residues. Trimming removed 5 bases from V and 6 bases from J, with 19 bases in between. Per germline, CDR1 MNHEY and CDR2 SVGAGI.

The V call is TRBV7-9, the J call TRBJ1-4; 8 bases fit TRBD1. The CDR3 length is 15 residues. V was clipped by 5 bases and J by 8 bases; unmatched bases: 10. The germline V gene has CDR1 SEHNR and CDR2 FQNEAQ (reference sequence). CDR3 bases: TGTGCCAGCAGCCTCGGACAGGGTGATAAGGAAAAACTGTTTTTT. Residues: CASSLGQGDKEKLFF.

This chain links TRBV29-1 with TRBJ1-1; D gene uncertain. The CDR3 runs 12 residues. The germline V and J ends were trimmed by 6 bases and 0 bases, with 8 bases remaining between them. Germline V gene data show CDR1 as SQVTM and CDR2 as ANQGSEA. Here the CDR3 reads CSVGNMNTEAFF. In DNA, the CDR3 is TGCAGCGTCGGGAACATGAACACTGAAGCTTTCTTT.

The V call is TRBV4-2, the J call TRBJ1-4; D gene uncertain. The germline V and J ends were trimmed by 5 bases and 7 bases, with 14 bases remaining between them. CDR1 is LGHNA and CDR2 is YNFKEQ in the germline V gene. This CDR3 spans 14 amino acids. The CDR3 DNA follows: TGTGCCAGCAGCGCACAGCTTAGCCGTGAAAAACTGTTTTTT. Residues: CASSAQLSREKLFF.

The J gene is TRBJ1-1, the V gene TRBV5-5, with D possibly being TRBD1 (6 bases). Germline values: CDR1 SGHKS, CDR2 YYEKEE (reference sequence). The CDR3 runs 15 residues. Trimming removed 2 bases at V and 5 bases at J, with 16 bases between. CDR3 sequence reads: CASSFSVSGATEAFF. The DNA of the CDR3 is TGTGCCAGCAGCTTCTCGGTCTCGGGGGCGACTGAAGCTTTCTTT.

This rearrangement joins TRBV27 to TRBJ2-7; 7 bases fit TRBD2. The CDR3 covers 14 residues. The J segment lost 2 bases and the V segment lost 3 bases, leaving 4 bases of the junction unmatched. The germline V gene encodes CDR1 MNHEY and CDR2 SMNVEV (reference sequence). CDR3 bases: TGTGCCAGCAGTTTTTTACTAGCGCCCTACGAGCAGTACTTC. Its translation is CASSFLLAPYEQYF.